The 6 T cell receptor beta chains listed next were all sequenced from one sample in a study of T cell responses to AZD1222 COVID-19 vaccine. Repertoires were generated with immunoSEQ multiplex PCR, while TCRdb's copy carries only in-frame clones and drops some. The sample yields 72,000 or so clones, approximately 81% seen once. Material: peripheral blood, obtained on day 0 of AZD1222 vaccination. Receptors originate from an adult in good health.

The CDR3 spells CASSGTGTEAFF. For the CDR3, the DNA is TGCGCCAGCAGCGGAACAGGGACTGAAGCTTTCTTT. The genes are TRBV10-1 and TRBJ1-1; TRBD1 might be the D (6 bases). V was cut by 6 bases and J by 5 bases, with 10 bases left in between. This CDR3 is 12 amino acids long. Germline CDR1 and CDR2: WNHNN and SYGVQD (reference sequence).

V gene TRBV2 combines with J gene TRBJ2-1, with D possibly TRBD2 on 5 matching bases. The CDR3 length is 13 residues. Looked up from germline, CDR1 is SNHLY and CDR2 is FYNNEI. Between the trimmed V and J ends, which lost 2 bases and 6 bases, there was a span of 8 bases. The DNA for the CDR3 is TGTGCCAGCAGTGAACTTGCGGGCAATGAGCAGTTCTTC. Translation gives CASSELAGNEQFF.

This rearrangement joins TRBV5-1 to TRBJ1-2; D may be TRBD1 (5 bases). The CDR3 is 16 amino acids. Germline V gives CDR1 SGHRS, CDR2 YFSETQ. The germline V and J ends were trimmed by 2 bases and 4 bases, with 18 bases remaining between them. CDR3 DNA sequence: TGCGCCAGCAGCTTTCCGGGGACGGGTGGGGCCTATGGCTACACCTTC. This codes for CASSFPGTGGAYGYTF.

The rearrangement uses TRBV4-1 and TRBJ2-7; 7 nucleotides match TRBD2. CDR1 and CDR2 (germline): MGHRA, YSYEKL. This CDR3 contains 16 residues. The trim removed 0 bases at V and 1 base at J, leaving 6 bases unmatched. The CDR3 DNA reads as TGCGCCAGCAGCCAAGATCCCAGCGGGGTATCCTACGAGCAGTACTTC. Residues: CASSQDPSGVSYEQYF.

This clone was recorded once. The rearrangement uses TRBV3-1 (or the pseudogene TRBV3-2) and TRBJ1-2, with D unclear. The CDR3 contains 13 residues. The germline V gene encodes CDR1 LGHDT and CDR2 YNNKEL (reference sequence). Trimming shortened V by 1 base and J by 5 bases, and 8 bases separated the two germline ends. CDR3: CASSQGLGYGYTF. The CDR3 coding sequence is TGTGCCAGCAGCCAAGGTTTAGGTTATGGCTACACCTTC.

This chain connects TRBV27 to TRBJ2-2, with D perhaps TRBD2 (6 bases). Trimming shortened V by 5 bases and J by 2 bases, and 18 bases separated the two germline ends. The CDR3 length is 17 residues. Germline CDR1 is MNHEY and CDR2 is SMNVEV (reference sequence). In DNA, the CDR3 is TGTGCCAGCAGTCCCGAAACGGGGGACCTAAACACCGGGGAGCTGTTTTTT. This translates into CASSPETGDLNTGELFF.